This T cell receptor beta chain was sequenced for a study of response to subunit inactivated influenza vaccine. TCRdb re-derived calls from the RT-PCR reads in MiXCR, one entry per CDR3 protein. The repertoire includes hundreds of thousands of distinct CDR3 sequences, 11% of them detected once, and 11% sits in the top ten. The CDR3 spans 11 residues. V was cut by 4 bases and J by 10 bases, with 8 bases left in between. In germline, CDR1 is SGDLS, CDR2 YYNGEE. This same sample was also part of a study on T cells expressing NK-cell markers. That investigation notes: cDNA encoding TCR beta was synthesized via 5'RACE template switching incorporating UMIs. The use of an anti-gamma-delta TCR antibody, which was added in several experiments, restricted sorting to T cells expressing alpha-beta TCR.

This specimen consisted of PBMCs from blood, obtained on the day of vaccination. The origin of this receptor is a man aged 50 to 60 who received an inactivated influenza vaccine. The gene calls are TRBV9 and TRBJ2-2; D is unclear. The DNA of the CDR3 is TGTGCCAGCAGCCCTGCCGAGGAGCTGTTTTTT. This translates into CASSPAEELFF.